The 5 T cell receptor beta chains given below trace back to one sample, sequenced in a study of blood T cell repertoires in COVID-19. The method was immunoSEQ multiplex PCR; TCRdb's version includes in-frame clones alone and lacks a portion of them. In the table there are about 200,000 clones, about nine tenths of which are singletons. Sequencing was done on a sample of peripheral blood. These receptors were obtained from a man aged 18 to 35 with active or convalescent COVID-19.

The J gene is TRBJ1-5, the V gene TRBV10-3; 7 bases agree with TRBD1. The CDR3 length is 12 residues. J gave up 2 bases and V 8 bases, and 0 bases lay outside the gene matches. Germline CDR1 ENHRY, CDR2 SYGVKD. CDR3 DNA sequence: TGTGCCATCGGGACAGGCAATCAGCCCCAGCATTTT. It translates to CAIGTGNQPQHF.

The chain combines TRBV6-6 with TRBJ1-5; the D gene is possibly TRBD1 (5 bases). The V gene lost 11 bases and the J gene lost 2 bases, with 10 bases spanning the gap. CDR1 and CDR2 from the germline V gene are MNHNY and SVGAGI (reference sequence). The CDR3 runs to 12 residues. The CDR3, as DNA: TGTGCCCACAGGACCGGCAATCAGCCCCAGCATTTT. Its protein product is CAHRTGNQPQHF.

The V gene is TRBV12-3 or TRBV12-4, the J gene TRBJ1-1; D call uncertain. The CDR3 has 12 amino acids. The V and J ends lost 3 bases and 8 bases respectively, with 10 bases between them. This CDR3 is CASSLAVPEAFF. CDR3 nucleotide sequence: TGTGCCAGCAGTTTGGCAGTCCCCGAAGCTTTCTTT.

This clone was recorded only once. The rearrangement uses TRBV6-1 and TRBJ2-1; a possible D gene is TRBD2 (6 bases). The CDR3 has 17 amino acids. With 2 bases removed from V and 7 bases from J, the gap between germline ends came to 21 bases. Per the germline V gene, CDR1 is MNHNS and CDR2 is SASEGT. CDR3 sequence (DNA): TGTGCCAGCAGTGAAAGGTGGGGGGATACCCGGGTAAATGAGCAGTTCTTC. The encoded protein is CASSERWGDTRVNEQFF.

The chain uses TRBV7-6 and TRBJ1-1; weak D call: TRBD1 (6 bases). Trimming cost V 0 bases and J 5 bases, with 13 bases left between them. Germline V CDR1 and CDR2: SGHVS, FNYEAQ. The CDR3 extends over 15 amino acids. The CDR3 region is CASSLARGARTEAFF. The CDR3 DNA reads as TGTGCCAGCAGCTTAGCTCGGGGGGCGCGGACTGAAGCTTTCTTT.